Given below is one T cell receptor beta chain in context. What it binds is not known. The CDR3 is 17 residues long. With V trimmed by 5 bases and J by 4 bases, 12 bases remained unmatched. Germline V gives CDR1 SEHNR, CDR2 FQNEAQ (reference sequence). Antigen-specific CD4+ T cells were expanded (with viral peptide pools) by the ViraFEST assay ahead of sequencing. It was after 10 days of culture that CD4+ T cells were isolated. Vaccination of participants consisted of two doses of either the BNT162b2 or mRNA-1273 vaccine. Days 3 and 7 saw half the medium replaced with IL-2 medium. The method was immunoSEQ multiplex PCR; TCRdb's version includes in-frame clones alone and lacks a portion of them. The data show 70,000 to 85,000 clones, about 80% seen once. This sample was taken from a study of vaccination effects on CD4 cells after COVID-19. Across the whole study: Median timing of post-vaccine samples was 72 days after the second dose.

Study-wide results and caveats: Clones from infection and from vaccination both contracted markedly late after vaccination.

The TCR was taken from a human donor who received a COVID-19 vaccine. This sequence joins TRBV7-9 and TRBJ1-1, with 11 nucleotides matching TRBD1. The sample in question was CD4+ T cells from PBMCs cultured with HCoV-229E spike peptides, obtained after COVID-19 vaccination. The CDR3 spells CASSPRDRGIGATEAFF. Here the CDR3 DNA reads TGTGCCAGCAGCCCAAGGGACAGGGGGATTGGGGCCACTGAAGCTTTCTTT.